Listed below are T cell receptor beta chains from one sample, sequenced in a study of beta chain features in type 1 diabetes. Generated by immunoSEQ multiplex PCR, the TCRdb table keeps only in-frame clones and is missing some. There are 900,000 or so clones in the sample; 15% to 20% occur only once, and around 0.02% lies in the top ten. The sample consisted of naive CD4+ T cells from blood. These receptors originate from a woman between 18 and 30 years old in good health. Each CDR3 is given with its conserved first and last residue. The order of the fields is V gene, D gene, clone size, J gene, CDR3 protein, CDR3 DNA. D genes are given only for firm matches. Clone size appears in some rows only: once, few, many, or a class for an expanded clone.

>TRBV5-1|.|.|TRBJ2-3
CASSARASTDTQYF
TGCGCCAGCAGCGCGCGAGCTAGCACAGATACGCAGTATTTT
>TRBV27|.|few|TRBJ1-5
CASSRSNGISNQPQHF
TGTGCCAGCAGCCGATCAAATGGGATAAGCAATCAGCCCCAGCATTTT
>TRBV7-9|.|.|TRBJ2-5
CASSPSAQTQYF
TGTGCCAGCAGCCCGAGCGCCCAGACCCAGTACTTC
>TRBV7-2|.|.|TRBJ2-5
CASSLGQGPQTQYF
TGTGCCAGCAGCTTAGGGCAGGGACCACAGACCCAGTACTTC
>TRBV7-9|TRBD1|.|TRBJ2-7
CASRRQQGARANEQYF
TGTGCCAGCAGACGCCAACAGGGGGCGAGGGCCAACGAGCAGTACTTC
>TRBV15|.|few|TRBJ1-3
CATSTQGGNTIYF
TGTGCCACCAGCACTCAGGGAGGAAACACCATATATTTT
>TRBV29-1|TRBD1|.|TRBJ2-7
CSVQGTGGAYEQYF
TGCAGCGTTCAGGGAACAGGGGGCGCGTACGAGCAGTACTTC
>TRBV6-1|.|few|TRBJ2-7
CASSAPVLSYEQYF
TGTGCCAGCAGTGCTCCTGTCCTCTCCTACGAGCAGTACTTC
>TRBV11-3|TRBD1|.|TRBJ2-1
CASSPHGQGAWNEQFF
TGTGCCAGCAGCCCCCATGGACAGGGGGCATGGAATGAGCAGTTCTTC
>TRBV7-2|.|few|TRBJ2-5
CASSLSYFAETQYF
TGTGCCAGCAGCTTATCGTACTTTGCGGAGACCCAGTACTTC
>TRBV19|.|few|TRBJ2-1
CASRKVPLNGEQFF
TGTGCCAGTAGAAAGGTTCCCTTGAATGGTGAGCAGTTCTTC
>TRBV6-5|.|few|TRBJ2-5
CASSYSWGDAGETQYF
TGTGCCAGCAGTTACTCATGGGGGGATGCGGGAGAGACCCAGTACTTC
>TRBV28|.|few|TRBJ1-6
CASSFGLAVRGSPLHF
TGTGCCAGCAGTTTTGGGCTCGCGGTCCGGGGTTCACCCCTCCACTTT
>TRBV5-4|.|.|TRBJ2-4
CASSRDPAKNIQYF
TGTGCCAGCAGCCGTGACCCAGCCAAAAACATTCAGTACTTC
>TRBV28|.|.|TRBJ1-2
CASTDRTVANYGYTF
TGTGCCAGCACCGACAGGACGGTAGCTAACTATGGCTACACCTTC
>TRBV29-1|.|few|TRBJ2-1
CSVVRGIEQFF
TGCAGCGTTGTTCGGGGGATTGAGCAGTTCTTC